This T cell receptor (beta chain) is drawn from a study of blood T cells in healthy people across ages (dated by TCRdb to the mid-2010s). About the investigation overall: In model experiments, roughly one uniquely barcoded TCR beta cDNA molecule per two T cells was captured by template switching. To track age-related changes in TCR beta repertoire diversity, the study relied on deep sequencing normalized with unique cDNA molecular identifiers. Donors were grouped into four age groups: young (average roughly 17 years), middle-aged (about 40), aged (62) and long-lived (about 90). Two additional independent replicas of 1 million unique cDNA reads from the same blood draw were analyzed for two donors (one aged 18 to 30 and one aged 80 or older).

This clonotype has only one observation. Its target antigen remains unknown. Base qualities are not provided; no much larger clone lies one nucleotide away. The donors were roughly 39 Caucasian individuals from Russia, aged about 6 to 95 years, who were systemically healthy. Roughly 9.5 milliliters of peripheral blood were drawn from each donor into EDTA-treated Vacutainer tubes. Ficoll-Paque density-gradient centrifugation was used to isolate PBMCs, with at least 6.5 million per sample. Trizol reagent was used to extract total RNA from PBMCs, with at least 6 micrograms per sample. Naive CD45RAhigh/CD27high T cell percentages were measured by flow cytometry on a PBMC aliquot from every donor. V drops 5 bases and J drops 5 bases, leaving 12 bases in between. Taken from the germline V gene (reference sequence), the CDR1 and CDR2 loops are SEHNR and FQNEAQ. Including the terminal cysteine and phenylalanine, the CDR3 comprises 14 residues. CDR3 DNA is the only sequence kept; it has 42 bases, read in frame from the first base.

The receptor library was made with 5' RACE. Sequenced using an Illumina HiSeq 2500. A second PCR of roughly 6 to 11 cycles was run with a J-beta primer mix and a sample-barcoded 5' primer. A unique molecular identifier was introduced onto each TCR beta cDNA molecule by a template-switch 5' adaptor carrying 12 random nucleotides. Each sample yielded at least 2.5 million CDR3-containing paired-end reads. All of the RNA was converted into first-strand cDNA using the Mint cDNA synthesis kit, with a TRBC-specific oligonucleotide serving as the primer. After uracil-DNA glycosylase treatment, a first 18-cycle PCR used universal primers M1SS and BC2_uni_R on all cDNA. On the study's bioinformatics: For normalization, 1 million high-quality reads, each with a distinct molecular identifier, were randomly selected from each sample. Instead of being binned into consensus sequences, reads that shared molecular identifiers were thrown out. MiTCR, with a Q25 quality threshold and the strictest error-elimination algorithm, was used for CDR3 identification, clonotype clustering and error correction. A nonparametric unseen species model with Euler transformation was used to estimate lower-bound total TCR beta diversity. The public reads were reanalyzed by TCRdb: fastp trimming at Q25, MiXCR alignment, in-frame beta chains only. CDR3 protein sequences are deduplicated, and each keeps its most common genes and DNA. None of the V and J calls come from the authors' own analysis; TCRdb made them. The sample table records some 850,000 distinct CDR3 sequences; 25% to 30% of these occur just once. The leading ten clones occupy approximately 2.9% of the sample.

What the authors observed across the whole study: A strong correlation was found between observed TCR beta diversity and the percentage of naive T cells measured by flow cytometry. Estimates of total diversity from one million sequenced T cells were regarded as lower bounds and underestimates. As age increased, observed TCR beta diversity per million T cells dropped in a roughly linear way, and a significant reduction was already evident by age roughly 36. Because profiling used bulk unsorted PBMCs, naive and antigen-experienced compartments could not be compared conclusively. Compared with the aged group, the long-lived group had more naive CD4+ T cells, fewer expanded clones and increased TCR diversity, suggesting age selection. Because the CMV infection status of the donors was unknown, age-related changes in expanded clonotypes may potentially have been confounded.

The data were also submitted as part of a second study, on T cells of mothers and their children. The second paper states: Nine systemically healthy Caucasian individuals, comprising three mothers and their six children, were included as donors. cDNA synthesis used all of the extracted RNA, with roughly 1.5 ug of RNA in each 15 ul reaction. In the second PCR, sample barcodes and 2-4 random nucleotides were introduced via the M1S primer. More than 8.5 million TCR beta CDR3 reads were obtained from each mother, and about 3 million reads were obtained from each child. Thymic selection similarly shapes TCR recombination output in related and unrelated pairs, with minor effect from inherited differences. Related mother-child pairs always showed normalized repertoire overlap that was slightly higher than in unrelated mother-child pairs, though the difference was never significant. No persistent microchimeric T cell clones were detected, at a sensitivity of approximately 90 clones per million clonotypes. The study used deep NGS to compare TCR beta repertoires of mothers and children, seeking features distinguishing related mother-child pairs from unrelated individuals. On average, the children were approximately 11 +/- 4 years old, while the mothers were roughly 40 +/- 4 years old. After adapters were ligated using NEBNext reagents, the libraries underwent 100+100 nt paired-end sequencing on an Illumina HiSeq 2000. To avoid cross-contamination, the mother libraries and the child libraries were prepared a month apart and sequenced in separate runs. For each donor, between 500,000 and 2,000,000 distinct TCR beta clonotypes were identified. Naive TCR beta clonotypes were estimated from low-frequency clonotypes matched to each donor's FACS-determined naive share, without sorting.

This TCR was recovered from a boy aged 10-17 years in good health. The specimen was blood. Recombination joined TRBV7-9 with TRBJ1-4; the D gene remains uncertain. The CDR3 region has the sequence CASSPDWKNEKLFF. The DNA reads TGTGCCAGCAGCCCGGACTGGAAGAATGAAAAACTGTTTTTT.